This T cell receptor (beta chain) appears in the sequencing data of a study of blood T cells in healthy people across ages. The CDR3 has 16 residues. Germline CDR1 and CDR2: DFQATT and SNEGSKA (reference sequence). Deletions cut 5 bases from V and 7 bases from J, with 23 bases between. Using a J-beta primer mix together with a sample-barcoded 5' primer, a second PCR was run for roughly 7 to 11 cycles. A single record per CDR3 protein comes from TCRdb applying MiXCR to the 5' RACE reads. This repertoire shows about 680,000 distinct CDR3 sequences, 45% to 50% found once; its top ten account for approximately 32%.

The specimen was blood. The sequence was obtained from an older woman in good health. The chain links TRBV20-1 to TRBJ1-4; D uncertain. The CDR3 coding sequence is TGCAGTGCTCCTAGACTTCCGGTGGGGTTTGGTGAAAAACTGTTTTTT. This codes for CSAPRLPVGFGEKLFF.